The T cell receptor beta chain under discussion was sequenced for a study of Ad26.COV2.S vaccination and SARS-CoV-2 variants (dated by TCRdb to the early 2020s). Regarding the complete study: Vaccine-arm donors came from COV1001, a multicentre, randomized, double-blind, placebo-controlled phase I-IIa trial of Ad26.COV2.S in healthy adults. Throughout the experiments and outcome assessment, investigators stayed blinded to trial group allocation. Participants in the trial were split at random into five groups of five each, receiving low-dose or high-dose Ad26.COV2.S once or twice, or else placebo on both occasions. A total of 32 samples were included in the TCR-sequenced set, comprising around 20 Ad26.COV2.S vaccine recipients, 5 placebo recipients and 8 SARS-CoV-2 convalescent individuals. The specificity and breadth of SARS-CoV-2-reactive T cell receptors after Ad26.COV2.S vaccination were assessed by TCRbeta repertoire sequencing. Ad26.COV2.S was administered intramuscularly at a dose of 5x10^10 or 1x10^11 viral particles, either as one shot or as two shots given 56 days apart. The full study reports these points: Vaccine and placebo recipients had comparable non-spike TCR breadth, which fits with the vaccine containing only spike. After vaccination, substantial breadth of spike-specific CD8+ and CD4+ T cell responses was reported. The study was not powered to compare responses between vaccine doses or regimens. Ad26.COV2.S recipients had higher spike-specific TCR breadth than placebo recipients (P = 0.0014). According to the authors, total T cell responses may have been underestimated by the TCR breadth and depth analyses.

The sample's treatment or condition label is to be understood as: 19 received Ad26.COV2.S at low or high dose, single or two shots; several received placebo; per-sample allocation not given. For vaccine and placebo recipients, repertoires were sequenced using samples collected on day 63 after the first injection. Between 29 July and 7 August 2020, Cohort 1b enrolled around 24 adults aged 18-55 years at one site in Boston, USA. As a vaccine, Ad26.COV2.S was a replication-incompetent adenovirus type 26 vector that expressed a prefusion-stabilized SARS-CoV-2 spike protein derived from the original Wuhan strain. This clone was seen just once. The target of this receptor is not known. It has no much larger one-base neighbor in the sample; base qualities were not kept. The immunoSEQ Assay was used to sequence TCRbeta CDR3 regions. After extraction, genomic DNA underwent amplification by bias-controlled multiplex PCR, followed by high-throughput sequencing. In the original analysis: To quantify the absolute abundance of every unique TCRbeta CDR3 region, sequences were collapsed and filtered. T cell fraction was estimated by normalizing TCRbeta template counts to usable DNA, with usable DNA measured through amplification of reference genes found in all nucleated cells. Repertoire TCRs were annotated as SARS-CoV-2-specific by exact matching of V gene, CDR3 amino acid sequence and J gene to a known reactive TCR set. The reference SARS-CoV-2 TCR set came from MIRA and was filtered for enrichment in COVID-19-positive ImmuneCODE repertoires, removing public or cross-reactive TCRs. Drawing on the MIRA antigens, annotated TCRs were analysed further at the level of specific ORF or position within ORF. Breadth was defined as the number of annotated unique rearrangements divided by the total number of unique productive rearrangements, and depth was defined as the summed frequency of the annotated unique rearrangements. Two-sided Wilcoxon rank-sum tests were used to compare TCR breadth between groups. The source is immuneACCESS, and TCRdb retained only in-frame sequences with V and J called. Part of the clones is not carried over; for the studies checked, unresolved V genes explain less than half of this, and the remainder is unexplained. For V, J and clone size, that table is used; D and trimming come from the DNA. The sample table holds about 350,000 clones, of which around nine tenths were seen once. About 10% of the sample is in the top ten clones.

V drops 0 bases and J drops 7 bases, leaving 18 bases in between. The CDR3 runs 17 residues from the cysteine to the phenylalanine. The DNA shown is the 51-base CDR3, in frame from base 1. From a lookup of the germline V gene, CDR1 and CDR2 are LGHNA and YSLEER. The chain is assembled from TRBV4-3 and TRBJ1-4; TRBD1 could be the D gene, as 6 bases match. This sample comprised peripheral blood, obtained in a trial of Ad26.COV2.S vaccine versus placebo. The sequence derives from a person between 18 and 65 years old who received the Ad26.COV2.S COVID-19 vaccine or a placebo. The CDR3 protein is CASSQDPARPGVEKLFF. The DNA reads as follows: TGCGCCAGCAGCCAAGATCCGGCCAGGCCAGGGGTTGAAAAACTGTTTTTT.